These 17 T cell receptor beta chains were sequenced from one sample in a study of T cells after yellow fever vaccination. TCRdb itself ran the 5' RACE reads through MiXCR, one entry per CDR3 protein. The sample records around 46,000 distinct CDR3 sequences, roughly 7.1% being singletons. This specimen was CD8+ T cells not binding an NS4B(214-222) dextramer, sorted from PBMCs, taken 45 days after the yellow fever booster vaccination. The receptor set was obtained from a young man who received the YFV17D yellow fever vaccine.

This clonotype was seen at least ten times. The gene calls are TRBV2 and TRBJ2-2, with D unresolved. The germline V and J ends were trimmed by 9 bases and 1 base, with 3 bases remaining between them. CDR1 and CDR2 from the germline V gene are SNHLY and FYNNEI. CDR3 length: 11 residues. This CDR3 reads CASMNTGELFF. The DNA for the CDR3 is TGTGCCAGTATGAACACCGGGGAGCTGTTTTTT. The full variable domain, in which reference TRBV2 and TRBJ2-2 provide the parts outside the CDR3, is EPEVTQTPSHQVTQMGQEVILRCVPISNHLYFYWYRQILGQKVEFLVSFYNNEISEKSEIFDDQFSVERPDGSNFTLKIRSTKLEDSAMYFCASMNTGELFFGEGSRLTVL.

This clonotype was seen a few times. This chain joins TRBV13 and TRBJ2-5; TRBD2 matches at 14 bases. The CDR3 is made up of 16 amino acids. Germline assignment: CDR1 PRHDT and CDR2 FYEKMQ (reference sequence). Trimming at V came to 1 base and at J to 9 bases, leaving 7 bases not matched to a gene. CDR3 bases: TGTGCCAGCAGCTTAGCCGGGACTAGCGGGAGTGGGGCCCAGTACTTC. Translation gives CASSLAGTSGSGAQYF.

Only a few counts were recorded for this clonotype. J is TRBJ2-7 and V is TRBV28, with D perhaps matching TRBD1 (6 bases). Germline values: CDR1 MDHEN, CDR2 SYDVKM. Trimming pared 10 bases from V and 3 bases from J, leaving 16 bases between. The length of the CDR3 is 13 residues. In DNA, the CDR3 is TGTGCCACCGACAGGAACCGACGCTACGAGCAGTACTTC. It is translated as CATDRNRRYEQYF.

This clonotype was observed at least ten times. CDR3 coding DNA: TGTGCCAGCAGCGATCAAACTAGCGGCTACACCGGGGAGCTGTTTTTT. Residues: CASSDQTSGYTGELFF. The chain is built from TRBV5-6 and TRBJ2-2, with 8 positions matching TRBD2. V trimming: 4 bases; J trimming: 3 bases; junction bases outside the gene matches: 8. Germline V CDR1 and CDR2: SGHDT, YYEEEE. There are 16 residues in the CDR3.

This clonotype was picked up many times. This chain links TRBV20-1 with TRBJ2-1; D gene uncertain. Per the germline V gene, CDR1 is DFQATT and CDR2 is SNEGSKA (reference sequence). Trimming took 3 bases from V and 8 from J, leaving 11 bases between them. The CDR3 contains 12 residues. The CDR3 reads CSASLSSDEQFF. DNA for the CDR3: TGCAGTGCTAGCCTTAGCAGCGATGAGCAGTTCTTC.

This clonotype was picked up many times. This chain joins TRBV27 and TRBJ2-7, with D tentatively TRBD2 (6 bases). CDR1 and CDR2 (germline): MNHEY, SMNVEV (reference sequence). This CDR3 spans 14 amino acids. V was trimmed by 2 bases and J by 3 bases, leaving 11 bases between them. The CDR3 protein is CASSLGGKFYEQYF. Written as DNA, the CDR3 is TGTGCCAGCAGTTTAGGAGGGAAATTCTACGAGCAGTACTTC.

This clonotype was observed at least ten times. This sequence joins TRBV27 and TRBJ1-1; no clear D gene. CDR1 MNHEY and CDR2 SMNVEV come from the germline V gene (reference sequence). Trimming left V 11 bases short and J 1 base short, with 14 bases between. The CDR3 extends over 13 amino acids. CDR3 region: CASGGWGNTEAFF. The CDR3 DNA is TGTGCCTCTGGAGGGTGGGGGAACACTGAAGCTTTCTTT.

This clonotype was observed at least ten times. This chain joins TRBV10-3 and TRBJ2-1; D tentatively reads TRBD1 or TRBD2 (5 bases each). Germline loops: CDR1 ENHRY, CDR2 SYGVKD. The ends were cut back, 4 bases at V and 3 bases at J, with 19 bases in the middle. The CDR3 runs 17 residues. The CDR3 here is CAISVGQGRTSYNEQFF. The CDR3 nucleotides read TGTGCCATCAGTGTGGGGCAGGGACGAACAAGCTACAATGAGCAGTTCTTC.

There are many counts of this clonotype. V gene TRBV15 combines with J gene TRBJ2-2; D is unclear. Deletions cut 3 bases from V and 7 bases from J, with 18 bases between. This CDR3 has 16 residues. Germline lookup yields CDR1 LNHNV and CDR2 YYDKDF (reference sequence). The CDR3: CATSSHANPEVGELFF. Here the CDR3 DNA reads TGTGCCACCAGCAGTCATGCTAATCCCGAGGTCGGGGAGCTGTTTTTT.

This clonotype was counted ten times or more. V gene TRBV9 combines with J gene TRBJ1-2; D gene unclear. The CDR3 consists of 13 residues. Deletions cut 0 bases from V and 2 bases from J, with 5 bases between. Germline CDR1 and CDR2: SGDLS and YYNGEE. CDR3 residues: CASSVALNYGYTF. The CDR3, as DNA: TGTGCCAGCAGCGTAGCTTTGAACTATGGCTACACCTTC.

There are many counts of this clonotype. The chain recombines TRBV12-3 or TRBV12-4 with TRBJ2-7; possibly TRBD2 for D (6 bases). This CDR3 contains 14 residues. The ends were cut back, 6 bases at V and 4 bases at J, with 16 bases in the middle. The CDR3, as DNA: TGTGCCAGCAGCATTACTAGCAGGAGTTACGAGCAGTACTTC. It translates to CASSITSRSYEQYF.

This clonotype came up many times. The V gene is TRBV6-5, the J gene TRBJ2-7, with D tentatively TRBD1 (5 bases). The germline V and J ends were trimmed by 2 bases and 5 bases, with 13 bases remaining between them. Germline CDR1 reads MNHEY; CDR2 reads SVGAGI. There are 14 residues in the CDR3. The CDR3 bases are TGTGCCAGCAGTTACGGGCAGGGAAACCACGAGCAGTACTTC. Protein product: CASSYGQGNHEQYF.

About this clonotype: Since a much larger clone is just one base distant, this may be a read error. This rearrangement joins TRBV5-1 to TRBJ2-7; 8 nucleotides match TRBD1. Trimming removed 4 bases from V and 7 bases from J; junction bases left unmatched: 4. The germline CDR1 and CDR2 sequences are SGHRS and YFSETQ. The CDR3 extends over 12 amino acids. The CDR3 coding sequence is TGCGCCAGCAGCGAGACAGGGGATGAGCAGTACTTC. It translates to CASSETGDEQYF.

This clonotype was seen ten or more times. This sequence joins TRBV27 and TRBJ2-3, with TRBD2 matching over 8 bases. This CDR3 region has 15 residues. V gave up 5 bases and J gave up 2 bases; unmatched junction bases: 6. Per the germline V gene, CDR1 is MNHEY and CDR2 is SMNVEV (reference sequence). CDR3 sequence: CASSVLAEFTDTQYF. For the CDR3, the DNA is TGTGCCAGCAGTGTACTAGCGGAGTTCACAGATACGCAGTATTTT.

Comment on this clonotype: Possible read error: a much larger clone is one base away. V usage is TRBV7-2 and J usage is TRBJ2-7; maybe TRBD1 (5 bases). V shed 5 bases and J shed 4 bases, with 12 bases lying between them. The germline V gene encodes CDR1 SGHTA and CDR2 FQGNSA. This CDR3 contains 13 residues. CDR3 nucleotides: TGTGCCAGCAGCGGATACGACAGTTACGAGCAGTACTTC. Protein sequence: CASSGYDSYEQYF. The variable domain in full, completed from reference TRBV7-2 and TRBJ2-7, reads GAGVSQSPSNKVTEKGKDVELRCDPISGHTALYWYRQSLGQGLEFLIYFQGNSAPDKSGLPSDRFSAERTGGSVSTLTIQRTQQEDSAVYLCASSGYDSYEQYFGPGTRLTVT.

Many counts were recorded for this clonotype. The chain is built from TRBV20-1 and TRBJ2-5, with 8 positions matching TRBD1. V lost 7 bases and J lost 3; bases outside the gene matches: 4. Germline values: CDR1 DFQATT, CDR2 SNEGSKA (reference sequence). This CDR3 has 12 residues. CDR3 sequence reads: CSVYRGEETQYF. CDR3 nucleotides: TGCAGTGTGTACAGGGGGGAAGAGACCCAGTACTTC.

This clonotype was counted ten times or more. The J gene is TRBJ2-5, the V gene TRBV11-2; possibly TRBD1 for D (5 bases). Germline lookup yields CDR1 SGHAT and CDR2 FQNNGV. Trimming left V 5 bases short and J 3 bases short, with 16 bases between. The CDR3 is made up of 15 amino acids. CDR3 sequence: CASSMSGQGKETQYF. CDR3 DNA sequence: TGTGCCAGCAGCATGTCGGGCCAGGGCAAAGAGACCCAGTACTTC. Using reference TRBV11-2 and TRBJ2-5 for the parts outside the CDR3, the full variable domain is EAGVAQSPRYKIIEKRQSVAFWCNPISGHATLYWYQQILGQGPKLLIQFQNNGVVDDSQLPKDRFSAERLKGVDSTLKIQPAKLEDSAVYLCASSMSGQGKETQYFGPGTRLLVL.